Below are 27 T cell receptor beta chains sequenced from a single sample in a study of cytomegalovirus exposure and HLA in healthy donors (dated by TCRdb to between 2016 and 2019). The library was built by means of the immunoSEQ multiplex PCR assay. The multiplex PCR relied on a mix of 60 forward primers for TCR Vbeta segments and 13 reverse primers for TCR Jbeta segments. Here the immuneACCESS table is served through TCRdb, limited to in-frame sequences with V and J called. Missing clones are a known gap in these copies; in checked studies unresolved V genes cover under half, and the rest lacks a known reason. The sample table shows roughly 89,000 clones, and approximately 69% are seen once. 20% to 25% of the sample belongs to the ten largest clones. Sequenced material: PBMCs. The source is a woman between 45 and 60 years old in good health and CMV-seropositive.

This clone was counted between two and nine times. This rearrangement joins TRBV15 to TRBJ2-4, with no clear D. The CDR3 is made up of 13 amino acids. Germline V gene lookup returns CDR1 LNHNV and CDR2 YYDKDF (reference sequence). The ends were cut back, 0 bases at V and 9 bases at J, with 9 bases in the middle. In DNA form, the CDR3 reads TGTGCCACCAGCAGAGACTCCCTGAGCATTCAGTACTTC. It codes for CATSRDSLSIQYF.

V is TRBV28 and J is TRBJ2-7; D perhaps matches TRBD1 (6 bases). V was pared by 3 bases and J by 3 bases, with 15 bases between. The CDR3 length is 15 residues. The germline V gene encodes CDR1 MDHEN and CDR2 SYDVKM. In DNA form, the CDR3 reads TGTGCCAGCAGTTTTTCTGCAACAGGGATCTACGAGCAGTACTTC. Amino acid sequence: CASSFSATGIYEQYF.

The rearrangement uses TRBV5-1 and TRBJ2-1, with D possibly TRBD2 on 5 matching bases. The CDR3 has 16 residues. V was trimmed by 1 base and J by 8 bases, leaving 19 bases between them. Germline V CDR1 and CDR2: SGHRS, YFSETQ. Here the CDR3 reads CASSLRTPVLVDEQFF. CDR3 nucleotides: TGCGCCAGCAGCTTGAGGACTCCCGTCTTGGTTGATGAGCAGTTCTTC.

This clone appeared a single time. The chain employs TRBV7-7 and TRBJ2-5, with a possible D match to TRBD1 (6 bases). The CDR3 is 16 amino acids. The germline V gene encodes CDR1 SSHAT and CDR2 FNYEAQ (reference sequence). V shed 0 bases and J shed 5 bases, with 16 bases lying between them. The DNA of the CDR3 is TGTGCCAGCAGCTTAGCCCCCAGGGGCTCCAGGGAGACCCAGTACTTC. Protein sequence: CASSLAPRGSRETQYF.

The chain links TRBV5-8 to TRBJ1-2; D is unresolved. Trimming left V 0 bases short and J 4 bases short, with 7 bases between. The CDR3 is 13 amino acids. Germline V lookup: CDR1 SGHTS, CDR2 YDEGEE. CDR3 in amino acids: CASSLAPLYGYTF. As DNA, the CDR3 is TGTGCCAGCAGCTTGGCCCCACTCTATGGCTACACCTTC.

V is TRBV19 and J is TRBJ2-6, with a possible D match to TRBD1 (6 bases). CDR1 is LNHDA and CDR2 is SQIVND in the germline V gene (reference sequence). V lost 8 bases and J 4 bases, leaving 18 bases between the germline ends. The CDR3 sequence is 16 residues long. For the CDR3, the DNA is TGTGCCAGTGCCACAGGGTTAACGGAGGGGGCCAACGTCCTGACTTTC. Translated: CASATGLTEGANVLTF.

The chain links TRBV2 to TRBJ1-2; D is possibly TRBD1 (5 bases). Germline V gene sequence: CDR1 SNHLY, CDR2 FYNNEI. Trimming pared 6 bases from V and 8 bases from J, leaving 19 bases between. The CDR3 runs 14 residues. The DNA for the CDR3 is TGTGCCAGCAGGGCGACAGACTCCTTATGGGGCTACACCTTC. Its protein is CASRATDSLWGYTF.

The J gene is TRBJ2-7, the V gene TRBV6-1; 8 nucleotides match TRBD1. V lost 3 bases, J lost 4 bases, and 2 bases stayed unmatched. CDR1 MNHNS and CDR2 SASEGT come from the germline V gene. The CDR3 has 13 amino acids. CDR3: CASSENRGYEQYF. The CDR3, as DNA: TGTGCCAGCAGTGAGAACAGGGGGTACGAGCAGTACTTC.

This clone was seen a few times. The V and J genes are TRBV19 and TRBJ1-5, with a possible D match to TRBD1 (6 bases). CDR1 and CDR2 (germline): LNHDA, SQIVND (reference sequence). The CDR3 loop spans 14 amino acids. V was shortened by 3 bases and J by 4 bases, with 10 bases between the two germline ends. CDR3 sequence: CASSIRQANQPQHF. CDR3 DNA: TGTGCCAGTAGTATCCGACAGGCGAATCAGCCCCAGCATTTT.

The chain joins TRBV5-1 to TRBJ2-7, with D possibly matching TRBD1 (6 bases). This CDR3 region has 15 residues. Germline CDR1 SGHRS, CDR2 YFSETQ. Between the trimmed V and J ends, which lost 5 bases and 6 bases, there was a span of 21 bases. CDR3 in amino acids: CASSRLPTIGGEQYF. The CDR3 bases are TGCGCCAGCAGTCGACTTCCGACCATAGGGGGCGAGCAGTACTTC.

This chain connects TRBV7-2 to TRBJ1-6; D call uncertain. V lost 3 bases to trimming and J lost 7 bases, with 7 bases between them. CDR3 size: 13 residues. Germline V gives CDR1 SGHTA, CDR2 FQGNSA. CDR3 amino acids: CASSLTLNSPLHF. CDR3 DNA sequence: TGTGCCAGCAGCTTGACTCTGAATTCACCCCTCCACTTT.

The gene calls are TRBV5-1 and TRBJ2-5; 15 bases line up with TRBD2. The CDR3 is 18 amino acids. From germline, CDR1 is SGHRS and CDR2 YFSETQ. Germline trimming cut 6 bases from V and 2 bases from J; bases unmatched to any gene: 11. The CDR3 bases are TGCGCCAGCACCACCGGACTAGCGGGGGGGCTCGTACAAGAGACCCAGTACTTC. This sequence encodes CASTTGLAGGLVQETQYF.

This chain joins TRBV7-9 and TRBJ2-7; D might be TRBD2 (6 bases). In germline, CDR1 is SEHNR, CDR2 FQNEAQ (reference sequence). The CDR3 length is 14 residues. V gave up 6 bases and J gave up 5 bases, with 17 bases separating them. CDR3 nucleotide sequence: TGTGCCAGCAGACCCCCCGGAGGGATCCACGAGCAGTACTTC. Translation: CASRPPGGIHEQYF.

The chain uses TRBV10-1 and TRBJ2-3, with D maybe TRBD1 (6 bases). CDR1 is WNHNN, CDR2 SYGVQD, per germline (reference sequence). The CDR3 contains 14 residues. The V end lost 4 bases, the J end lost 8 bases, and 16 bases lay between the germline ends. The chain's CDR3 is CASSVEGDIGTQYF. The CDR3 nucleotides are TGCGCCAGCAGTGTAGAGGGGGACATCGGTACGCAGTATTTT.

The chain uses TRBV7-2 and TRBJ2-5; TRBD2 matches at 8 bases. Germline V CDR1 and CDR2: SGHTA, FQGNSA. This CDR3 contains 16 residues. The V and J ends lost 2 bases and 4 bases, in that order; junction bases with no gene match: 9. Here the CDR3 reads CASSLSGGLLRETQYF. CDR3 in DNA: TGTGCCAGCAGCTTATCGGGGGGGCTTTTAAGAGAGACCCAGTACTTC.

V and J are TRBV27 and TRBJ1-4, with 7 bases identical to TRBD1. V lost 5 bases to trimming and J lost 8 bases; unmatched junction nucleotides: 8. CDR1 is MNHEY, CDR2 SMNVEV, per germline (reference sequence). This CDR3 is built from 14 residues. This CDR3 is CASSPTGSREKLFF. The CDR3 DNA reads as TGTGCCAGCAGTCCGACAGGGTCGAGGGAAAAACTGTTTTTT.

The rearrangement links TRBV21-1 to TRBJ1-5; TRBD1 is the table's D call, not checked against the DNA. TRBV21-1 is shown as a pseudogene. This CDR3 is built from 13 residues. This CDR3 is CASSFRGEGPQHF. The DNA for the CDR3 is TGTGCCAGCAGCTTCAGGGGCGAGGGGCCCCAGCATTTT.

Within the sample, this clone is medium-sized. The chain recombines TRBV9 with TRBJ1-3, with a possible D match to TRBD1 (5 bases). The V gene lost 3 bases and the J gene lost 0 bases, with 19 bases spanning the gap. The germline V gene has CDR1 SGDLS and CDR2 YYNGEE. CDR3 size: 18 residues. This CDR3 is CASSERRDGGFSGNTIYF. In DNA form, the CDR3 reads TGTGCCAGCAGCGAGAGGAGGGACGGAGGATTCTCTGGAAACACCATATATTTT. Based on the CDR3 plus reference TRBV9 and TRBJ1-3, the full variable domain is DSGVTQTPKHLITATGQRVTLRCSPRSGDLSVYWYQQSLDQGLQFLIQYYNGEERAKGNILERFSAQQFPDLHSELNLSSLELGDSALYFCASSERRDGGFSGNTIYFGEGSWLTVV.

This clone was detected a few times. The chain joins TRBV5-8 to TRBJ2-7; 10 bases are a match to TRBD1. The CDR3 sequence is 16 residues long. CDR1 and CDR2 from the germline V gene are SGHTS and YDEGEE. With V trimmed by 2 bases and J by 2 bases, 7 bases remained unmatched. As DNA, the CDR3 is TGTGCCAGCAGCTTAAGTGGGACAGGGGTCCCCTACGAGCAGTACTTC. Translation: CASSLSGTGVPYEQYF.

CDR3 in amino acids: CASSTGGAQDTGELFF. The CDR3 nucleotides are TGTGCCAGCAGTACAGGGGGCGCCCAGGACACCGGGGAGCTGTTTTTT. V gene TRBV2 combines with J gene TRBJ2-2; the match to TRBD1 covers 9 bases. CDR1 SNHLY and CDR2 FYNNEI come from the germline V gene. With 5 bases clipped from V and 3 bases from J, the junction kept 7 bases outside the gene matches. CDR3 length: 16 amino acids.

The V call is TRBV7-2, the J call TRBJ2-1; maybe TRBD1 (7 bases). Germline assignment: CDR1 SGHTA and CDR2 FQGNSA. The CDR3 is 16 residues long. The V gene lost 1 base and the J gene lost 2 bases, with 12 bases spanning the gap. The CDR3 sequence: CASSLEARGAYNEQFF. DNA of the CDR3: TGTGCCAGCAGCTTAGAGGCCAGGGGGGCCTACAATGAGCAGTTCTTC. Supplemented by reference TRBV7-2 and TRBJ2-1, the full variable domain reads GAGVSQSPSNKVTEKGKDVELRCDPISGHTALYWYRQSLGQGLEFLIYFQGNSAPDKSGLPSDRFSAERTGGSVSTLTIQRTQQEDSAVYLCASSLEARGAYNEQFFGPGTRLTVL.

This chain uses TRBV4-1 with TRBJ1-5, with 10 bases lining up with TRBD1. Looked up from germline, CDR1 is MGHRA and CDR2 is YSYEKL. V lost 1 base, J lost 5 bases, and 5 bases stayed unmatched. CDR3 length: 16 residues. CDR3 loop: CASSQGVGTGDQPQHF. The CDR3 nucleotides are TGCGCCAGCAGCCAAGGAGTGGGGACAGGGGATCAGCCCCAGCATTTT.

The rearrangement joins TRBV6-1 to TRBJ1-1; a possible D gene is TRBD1 (5 bases). This CDR3 has 13 amino acids. The V end was cut by 2 bases, the J end by 6 bases, with 10 bases between. Looked up from germline, CDR1 is MNHNS and CDR2 is SASEGT. CDR3 sequence reads: CASSELWGAEAFF. The CDR3 DNA follows: TGTGCCAGCAGTGAATTGTGGGGCGCTGAAGCTTTCTTT.

The chain has TRBV28 and TRBJ2-2; 7 bases fit TRBD1. Trimming cost V 5 bases and J 6 bases; bases outside gene matches: 9. Germline V gene data show CDR1 as MDHEN and CDR2 as SYDVKM. The CDR3 extends over 15 amino acids. Here the CDR3 DNA reads TGTGCCAGCAGTCTCCTAGATACAGGGGCCGGGGAGCTGTTTTTT. Its translation: CASSLLDTGAGELFF.

This chain connects TRBV10-2 to TRBJ1-2, with 8 bases matching TRBD1. Germline V gene lookup returns CDR1 WSHSY and CDR2 SAAADI. The CDR3 runs to 13 residues. V gave up 3 bases and J gave up 4 bases; unmatched junction bases: 1. The CDR3 bases are TGCGCCAGCAGTGATGGACAGGGCTATGGCTACACCTTC. The encoded protein is CASSDGQGYGYTF.

This chain's CDR3 is CASSVVGTNTEAFF. The CDR3 nucleotides are TGTGCCAGCAGCGTAGTAGGGACTAACACTGAAGCTTTCTTT. The chain employs TRBV9 and TRBJ1-1; D perhaps matches TRBD1 (5 bases). The length of the CDR3 is 14 residues. Trimming took 0 bases from V and 2 from J, leaving 8 bases between them. CDR1 and CDR2 (germline): SGDLS, YYNGEE.

This clone appeared a single time. The gene calls are TRBV27 and TRBJ1-2; D remains unclear. The CDR3 spans 13 residues. Trimming removed 3 bases from V and 0 bases from J, with 5 bases in between. Per germline, CDR1 MNHEY and CDR2 SMNVEV (reference sequence). The CDR3, as DNA: TGTGCCAGCAGTTTTACTCCTAACTATGGCTACACCTTC. It codes for CASSFTPNYGYTF.